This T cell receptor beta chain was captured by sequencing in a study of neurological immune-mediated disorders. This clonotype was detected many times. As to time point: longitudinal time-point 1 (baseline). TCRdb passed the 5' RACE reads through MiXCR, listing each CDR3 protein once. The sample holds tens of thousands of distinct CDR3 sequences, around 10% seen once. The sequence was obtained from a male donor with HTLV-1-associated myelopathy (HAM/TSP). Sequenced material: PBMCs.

In nucleotides, the CDR3 is TGTGCCATCAGTGAGCGGGGGGGGACGGACCCCAACGAGCAGTACTTC. Translation: CAISERGGTDPNEQYF. The genes are TRBV10-3 and TRBJ2-7; 8 positions match TRBD2. J lost 5 bases, V lost 2 bases, and 11 bases had no gene match. CDR1 and CDR2 (germline): ENHRY, SYGVKD. The CDR3 consists of 16 residues.